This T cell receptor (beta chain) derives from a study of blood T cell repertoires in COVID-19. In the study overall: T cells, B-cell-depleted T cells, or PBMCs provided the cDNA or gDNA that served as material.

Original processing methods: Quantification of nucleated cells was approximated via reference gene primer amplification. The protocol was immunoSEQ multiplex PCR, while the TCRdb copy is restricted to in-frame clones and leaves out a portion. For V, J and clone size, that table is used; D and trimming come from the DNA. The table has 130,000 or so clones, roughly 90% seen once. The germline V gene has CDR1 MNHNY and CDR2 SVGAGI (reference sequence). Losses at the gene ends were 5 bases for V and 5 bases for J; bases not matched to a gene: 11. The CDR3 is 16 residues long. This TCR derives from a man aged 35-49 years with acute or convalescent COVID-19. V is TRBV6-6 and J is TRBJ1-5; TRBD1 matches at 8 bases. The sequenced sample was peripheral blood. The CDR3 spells CASSTTSQGADQPQHF. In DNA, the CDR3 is TGTGCCAGCAGTACCACGTCGCAGGGGGCAGATCAGCCCCAGCATTTT.